This TCR beta chain appears in the sequencing data of a study of OX40 agonist ivuxolimab in advanced cancers. Whole-study findings and limits: Among the lowest levels of clonal expansion were found in partial responders at 0.1-3.0 mg/kg.

As regards this clone: Antigen specificity is unknown.

Measured with immunoSEQ multiplex PCR; TCRdb has only the in-frame clones, and not every one. Of roughly 89,000 clones listed, more than 70% are singletons. CDR1 is SGHRS and CDR2 is YFSETQ in the germline V gene. This CDR3 has 13 residues. Trimming left V 0 bases short and J 8 bases short, with 8 bases between. V usage is TRBV5-1 and J usage is TRBJ1-4; the D is unclear. This receptor was obtained from an adult with an advanced solid tumor such as melanoma, head and neck, liver or kidney cancer. The material sequenced was CD4+ or CD8+ T cells sorted from blood, taken in a trial of the OX40 agonist ivuxolimab. The CDR3 reads CASSLDPPEKLFF. DNA for the CDR3: TGCGCCAGCAGCTTGGACCCACCCGAAAAACTGTTTTTT.